The 9 T cell receptor beta chains in this list originate from one sample, sequenced in a study of T cells in Graves' hyperthyroidism and ophthalmopathy. Amplified TCR beta CDR3 regions derived from RNA transcripts. The TCR CDR3 was amplified in a first-round RT-PCR using the HTBI primer set. MiXCR, run by TCRdb on the multiplex PCR reads, gives a single entry per CDR3 protein. The repertoire holds around 660,000 distinct CDR3 sequences, with about 45% as singletons. The sample taken for sequencing was peripheral blood or thyroid tissue (not recorded which). These receptors were collected from an adult man with Graves' disease, either hyperthyroidism or ophthalmopathy (not recorded which).

The CDR3 region has the DNA TGTGCCAGCAGAGACAGGGGCGGACTCTACGAGCAGTACTTC. Translated, it gives CASRDRGGLYEQYF. The gene calls are TRBV6-1 and TRBJ2-7, with TRBD1 matching over 8 bases. The CDR3 is 14 amino acids. The V gene end was trimmed by 6 bases and the J gene end by 3 bases; junction bases not matched to a gene: 7. CDR1 and CDR2 from the germline V gene are MNHNS and SASEGT.

Ten or more counts support this clonotype. The chain has TRBV29-1 and TRBJ1-3; TRBD1 matches 8 bases. This CDR3 is built from 14 residues. Germline CDR1 is SQVTM and CDR2 is ANQGSEA. After removal of 1 base from V and 2 bases from J, the junction contained 1 base not matched to a gene. The CDR3 sequence is CSVEVTGAGNTIYF. For the CDR3, the DNA is TGCAGCGTTGAAGTGACAGGGGCTGGAAACACCATATATTTT.

This clonotype was counted ten times or more. The J gene is TRBJ2-7, the V gene TRBV2; tentative D call: TRBD2 (5 bases). Trimming pared 6 bases from V and 3 bases from J, leaving 6 bases between. The CDR3 is made up of 11 amino acids. CDR1 SNHLY and CDR2 FYNNEI come from the germline V gene. CDR3 loop: CASRGSYEQYF. CDR3 sequence (DNA): TGTGCCAGCAGGGGGAGCTACGAGCAGTACTTC.

V usage is TRBV7-2 and J usage is TRBJ1-4; D is unresolved. Trimming shortened V by 6 bases and J by 0 bases, and 11 bases separated the two germline ends. This CDR3 is built from 15 residues. CDR1 and CDR2 from the germline V gene are SGHTA and FQGNSA. CDR3 protein: CASSGISATNEKLFF. Written as DNA, the CDR3 is TGTGCCAGCAGTGGGATATCGGCAACTAATGAAAAACTGTTTTTT.

This clonotype was observed many times. The V and J genes are TRBV7-9 and TRBJ2-6; no clear D gene. CDR3 length: 14 amino acids. Per the germline V gene, CDR1 is SEHNR and CDR2 is FQNEAQ (reference sequence). V was trimmed by 5 bases and J by 2 bases, leaving 7 bases between them. CDR3 in amino acids: CASSQEPGANVLTF. In nucleotides, the CDR3 is TGTGCCAGCAGCCAAGAGCCTGGGGCCAACGTCCTGACTTTC.

This clonotype has just a few counts. The genes are TRBV7-2 and TRBJ2-5; TRBD2 might be the D (6 bases). This CDR3 region has 16 residues. The germline gives CDR1 SGHTA, CDR2 FQGNSA. Trimming left V 3 bases short and J 2 bases short, with 16 bases between. The CDR3, as DNA: TGTGCCAGCAGCTTTTTCCCCCGGGACTCACAAGAGACCCAGTACTTC. The encoded protein is CASSFFPRDSQETQYF. Full variable domain (remainder filled in from reference TRBV7-2 and TRBJ2-5): GAGVSQSPSNKVTEKGKDVELRCDPISGHTALYWYRQSLGQGLEFLIYFQGNSAPDKSGLPSDRFSAERTGGSVSTLTIQRTQQEDSAVYLCASSFFPRDSQETQYFGPGTRLLVL.

This clonotype was seen a few times. The CDR3 nucleotides are TGTGCCAGCAGCTCCTACAGGGGGCGCGAAGCTTTCTTT. This sequence encodes CASSSYRGREAFF. This chain joins TRBV11-2 and TRBJ1-1; 9 bases fit TRBD1. CDR1 and CDR2 from the germline V gene are SGHAT and FQNNGV. The CDR3 runs 13 residues. The junction had 5 bases not matched to a gene; V was cut back by 4 bases and J by 8 bases. Filled out from reference TRBV11-2 and TRBJ1-1, the complete variable domain reads EAGVAQSPRYKIIEKRQSVAFWCNPISGHATLYWYQQILGQGPKLLIQFQNNGVVDDSQLPKDRFSAERLKGVDSTLKIQPAKLEDSAVYLCASSSYRGREAFFGQGTRLTVV.

This clonotype showed up just once. V gene TRBV24-1 combines with J gene TRBJ2-5; a weak D match, TRBD2 (5 bases). Germline V gene lookup returns CDR1 KGHDR and CDR2 SFDVKD. V lost 5 bases, J lost 9 bases, and 15 bases lay in between. This CDR3 comprises 13 residues. The CDR3 reads CATSAPGNQPQYF. The DNA of the CDR3 is TGTGCCACCAGTGCCCCGGGAAATCAGCCCCAGTACTTC.

There are a few counts of this clonotype. This sequence joins TRBV5-6 and TRBJ1-4; D remains ambiguous. The ends were cut back, 0 bases at V and 6 bases at J, with 9 bases in the middle. The CDR3 runs 14 residues. CDR1 is SGHDT and CDR2 is YYEEEE in the germline V gene. The CDR3 here is CASSLGPADEKLFF. The DNA for the CDR3 is TGTGCCAGCAGCTTGGGCCCCGCGGATGAAAAACTGTTTTTT.